This T cell receptor (beta chain) was retrieved from a study of blood T cell repertoires in COVID-19. At the level of the study: Specimens from acute and convalescent COVID-19 originated in the United States, Italy and Spain. The cDNA or gDNA used as material had been derived from T cells, B-cell-depleted T cells, or PBMCs.

The CDR3 length is 17 residues. Germline lookup yields CDR1 KGHDR and CDR2 SFDVKD. V was cut by 3 bases and J by 2 bases, with 13 bases left in between. As processed by the authors: Quantification of nucleated cells was approximated via reference gene primer amplification. Sequencing was performed with immunoSEQ multiplex PCR; in TCRdb, only in-frame clones are kept and a portion is missing. Clone size and the V and J calls come from that table; the DNA yielded D and trimming. The sample shows about 68,000 clones, approximately 83% of them seen only once. The chain couples TRBV24-1 to TRBJ2-6, with D perhaps TRBD1 (5 bases). The clonotype originates from a woman aged 55-69 years with acute or convalescent COVID-19. The source material was peripheral blood. The CDR3 region is CATSDPGQSAGANVLTF. The DNA for the CDR3 is TGTGCCACCAGTGATCCTGGACAATCTGCTGGGGCCAACGTCCTGACTTTC.